Detailed here is one T cell receptor (beta chain). This entry comes from a study of T cell changes during pregnancy in multiple sclerosis. Profiled with immunoSEQ multiplex PCR; TCRdb holds only in-frame clones, not every one. The sample yields some 80,000 clones, 90% to 95% seen once. Trimming removed 1 base at V and 5 bases at J, with 15 bases between. The V gene's germline CDR1 is SGHRS and CDR2 YFSETQ. There are 16 residues in the CDR3. The chain carries TRBV5-1 and TRBJ2-2, with a possible D match to TRBD2 (6 bases). Sequenced here: peripheral blood, sampled in the second trimester of pregnancy. The TCR was taken from a female donor with multiple sclerosis, enrolled in a pregnancy study. CDR3 loop: CASSLYSGSLTGELFF. The DNA for the CDR3 is TGCGCCAGCAGCTTGTATTCCGGGAGTTTAACCGGGGAGCTGTTTTTT.